This T cell receptor (beta chain) is drawn from a study of blood T cell repertoires in COVID-19. Study details: T cells, B-cell-depleted T cells, or PBMCs provided the cDNA or gDNA that served as material.

Participants were aged about 18 to 95 years, lived in some 23 US areas, and enrolled virtually. Within 2 weeks before study entry, exposed participants met a COVID-19 case. The CDR3 extends over 15 amino acids. Trimming cost V 4 bases and J 1 base, with 10 bases left between them. In germline, CDR1 is SNHLY, CDR2 FYNNEI. The protocol was immunoSEQ multiplex PCR, while the TCRdb copy is restricted to in-frame clones and leaves out a portion. The sample includes 200,000 to 250,000 clones, over 80% seen only once; the top ten take around 3.6%. What was sequenced was PBMCs or T cells enriched from blood (not recorded which). The sequence was obtained from a woman aged 25 to 45 who had been exposed to COVID-19. This rearrangement joins TRBV2 to TRBJ2-2; tentatively, D is TRBD1 (5 bases). In DNA form, the CDR3 reads TGTGCCAGCAGTGGACAGATTGGGAACACCGGGGAGCTGTTTTTT. Protein sequence: CASSGQIGNTGELFF.